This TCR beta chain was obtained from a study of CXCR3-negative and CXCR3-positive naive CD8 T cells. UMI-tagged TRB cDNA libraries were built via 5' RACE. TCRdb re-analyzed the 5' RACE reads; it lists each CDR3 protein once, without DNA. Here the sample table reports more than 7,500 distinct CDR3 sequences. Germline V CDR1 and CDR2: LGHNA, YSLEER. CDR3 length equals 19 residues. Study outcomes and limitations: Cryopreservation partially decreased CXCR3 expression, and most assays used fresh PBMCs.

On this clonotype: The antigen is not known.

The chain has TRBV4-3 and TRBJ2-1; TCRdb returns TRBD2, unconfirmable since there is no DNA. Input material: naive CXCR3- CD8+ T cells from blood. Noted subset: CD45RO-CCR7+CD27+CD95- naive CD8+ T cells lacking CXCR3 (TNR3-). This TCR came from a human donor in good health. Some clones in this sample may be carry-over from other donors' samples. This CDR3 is CASSQEWQREVPSYNEQFF.